A selection of T cell receptor beta chains follows, all from one sample in a study of cytomegalovirus exposure and HLA in healthy donors. Sequenced by immunoSEQ multiplex PCR; TCRdb stores in-frame clones only, minus some. Here the sample spans fewer than 200,000 clones, about three quarters being singletons. Input material: PBMCs. All receptors come from a woman aged 25 to 39 in good health and CMV-seronegative. Each CDR3 is given with its conserved first and last residue. A D gene is named only where the DNA matches it firmly. Clone size is given for some rows only: seen once, a few or many times, or a class if the clone is expanded.

-	TRBD1	TRBV18	TRBJ2-1	TGTGCCAGCTCTCCCGGGACAGGGAATTTTCTTGGCAATGAGCAGTTCTTC	CASSPGTGNFLGNEQFF
-	TRBD2	TRBV25-1	TRBJ2-7	TGTGCCAGCACCCCAGCGGGAGTTCTCGACGAGCAGTACTTC	CASTPAGVLDEQYF
-	-	TRBV15	TRBJ2-1	TGTGCCACCAGCCGTCCCCGAGTGAATGAGCAGTTCTTC	CATSRPRVNEQFF
-	-	TRBV7-3	TRBJ2-4	TGTGCCAGCAGCTTGGGGGGGGCAAACATTCAGTACTTC	CASSLGGANIQYF
-	-	TRBV7-6	TRBJ2-5	TGTGCCAGCACCGGGAGCGACCAAGAGACCCAGTACTTC	CASTGSDQETQYF
-	TRBD1	TRBV4-3	TRBJ1-2	TGCGCCAGCAGCCAAGAACAACAGGGGGTCTATGGCTACACCTTC	CASSQEQQGVYGYTF
-	-	TRBV4-1	TRBJ1-1	TGTGCCAGCAGCCCTTCGGGGAACACTGAAGCTTTCTTT	CASSPSGNTEAFF
-	TRBD1	TRBV15	TRBJ2-1	TGTGCCACCAGCGAAGGGGCAGGGGGCTCCTACAATGAGCAGTTCTTC	CATSEGAGGSYNEQFF
-	-	TRBV7-2	TRBJ2-3	TGTGCCAGCAGCTCGACGGAGGGAACGGATACGCAGTATTTT	CASSSTEGTDTQYF
-	-	TRBV27	TRBJ2-3	TGTGCCAGCGGACCCCCGGGGACAGATACGCAGTATTTT	CASGPPGTDTQYF
once	TRBD1	TRBV15	TRBJ2-3	TGTGCCACCAGCTCCCACCCAGGGGGCGCAGATACGCAGTATTTT	CATSSHPGGADTQYF
-	TRBD2	TRBV4-2	TRBJ2-6	TGTGCCAGCAGCCAAGCTATAGCGGGCGCCTCTGGGGCCAACGTCCTGACTTTC	CASSQAIAGASGANVLTF
-	TRBD1	TRBV30	TRBJ1-1	TGTGCCTGGGGAGGACAGGCTGACACTGAAGCTTTCTTT	CAWGGQADTEAFF
-	TRBD1	TRBV11-3	TRBJ2-2	TGTGCCAGCAGCGAGACAGGGGTTGGCACCGGGGAGCTGTTTTTT	CASSETGVGTGELFF
few	-	TRBV6-1	TRBJ1-1	TGTGCCAGCAGTGAAGGACTGGAGGGCACTGAAGCTTTCTTT	CASSEGLEGTEAFF
few	-	TRBV2	TRBJ2-7	TGTGCCAGCAGGAAGACAGGTAGCTCCTACGAGCAGTACTTC	CASRKTGSSYEQYF
few	TRBD1	TRBV7-9	TRBJ2-1	TGTGCCAGCAGCCAGGGACAGGGGCACAATGAGCAGTTCTTC	CASSQGQGHNEQFF
-	-	TRBV27	TRBJ2-7	TGTGCCAGCAGTTTAGGTGTGGGAGCGATCTACGAGCAGTACTTC	CASSLGVGAIYEQYF
-	TRBD1	TRBV7-8	TRBJ2-7	TGTGCCAGCAGCTTAGAGTGGACAGGGTATACCTACGAGCAGTACTTC	CASSLEWTGYTYEQYF
-	-	TRBV6-5	TRBJ1-2	TGTGCCAGCAGTTCCTCAAACAGGGCTTTATATGGCTACACCTTC	CASSSSNRALYGYTF
-	TRBD1	TRBV6-5	TRBJ2-7	TGTGCCAGCAAACCCACAGGGGGCTACTACGAGCAGTACTTC	CASKPTGGYYEQYF
-	TRBD1	TRBV5-6	TRBJ2-5	TGTGCCAGCAGCTTGATTGACAGGGGCCAAGAGACCCAGTACTTC	CASSLIDRGQETQYF
-	-	TRBV25-1	TRBJ1-2	TGTGCCAGCAGTTTTGAGTTCCGAGAAGGCTACACCTTC	CASSFEFREGYTF
-	-	TRBV14	TRBJ1-1	TGTGCCAGCAGCCAAGGACAGAACACTGAAGCTTTCTTT	CASSQGQNTEAFF
-	-	TRBV29-1	TRBJ1-2	TGCAGCGTTGAAGATGTAGACAGCAATGGCTACACCTTC	CSVEDVDSNGYTF
-	TRBD2	TRBV2	TRBJ2-3	TGTGCCAGCAGGCTAGCGGACGAGACAGATACGCAGTATTTT	CASRLADETDTQYF
-	-	TRBV7-9	TRBJ2-5	TGTGCCAGCAGCTTAGCGGTACAGTTTGTAGAGACCCAGTACTTC	CASSLAVQFVETQYF
few	-	TRBV7-3	TRBJ2-5	TGTGCCAGCAGCTTAATGGGTTCTAGCATAGGAGAGACCCAGTACTTC	CASSLMGSSIGETQYF
-	TRBD2	TRBV5-1	TRBJ2-2	TGCGCCAGCAGCTTAACCGGGACTACGAACACCGGGGAGCTGTTTTTT	CASSLTGTTNTGELFF
-	-	TRBV27	TRBJ2-2	TGTGCCAGCAGTCCGGGGAACTTCTGGGGGGAGCTGTTTTTT	CASSPGNFWGELFF
-	TRBD1	TRBV6-5	TRBJ1-2	TGTGCCAGCAGTCCCGGGACAGGGTTTGGCGGCTACACCTTC	CASSPGTGFGGYTF
-	TRBD1	TRBV28	TRBJ1-4	TGTGCCAGCAGTACGATCAGGGGGCGCGGTGAAAAACTGTTTTTT	CASSTIRGRGEKLFF
-	TRBD2	TRBV7-2	TRBJ2-3	TGTGCCAGCAGCCCGAGCGGGGGCGGGGCAGATACGCAGTATTTT	CASSPSGGGADTQYF
few	-	TRBV7-2	TRBJ1-6	TGTGCCAGCAGCTTAATGCAGGGCGAAAATTCACCCCTCCACTTT	CASSLMQGENSPLHF
few	-	TRBV20-1	TRBJ1-2	TGCAGTGCTAGGGGTTGGGAGCACACCTTC	CSARGWEHTF
-	-	TRBV5-5	TRBJ2-3	TGTGCCAGCAGCTCAAGGGCGGACTCCACAGATACGCAGTATTTT	CASSSRADSTDTQYF
-	-	TRBV5-1	TRBJ1-4	TGCGCCAGCAGCTTGGATGGACGACAGGAAAAACTGTTTTTT	CASSLDGRQEKLFF
-	TRBD1	TRBV5-1	TRBJ2-2	TGCGCCAGCAGCTTGGGGGACAGGGTCACCGGGGAGCTGTTTTTT	CASSLGDRVTGELFF
once	TRBD1	TRBV15	TRBJ1-4	TGTGCCACCAGCAGGGTGAAACAGGGGCCAACCTGGGAACTGTTTTTT	CATSRVKQGPTWELFF
-	-	TRBV25-1	TRBJ2-7	TGTGCCAGCACTCCGCCCCAGGGGACCTACGAGCAGTACTTC	CASTPPQGTYEQYF
-	-	TRBV28	TRBJ1-1	TGTGCCAGTTACTCAGGGGCGCGCACTGAAGCTTTCTTT	CASYSGARTEAFF
once	-	TRBV2	TRBJ2-7	TGTGCCAGCACACCGGAGGGATTACAGGACACCTACGAGCAGTACTTC	CASTPEGLQDTYEQYF
-	-	TRBV18	TRBJ2-3	TGTGCCAGCTCACCACTCAGTAGGACTACAGATACGCAGTATTTT	CASSPLSRTTDTQYF
few	-	TRBV29-1	TRBJ2-5	TGCAGCGTCCTACCTGACTTGACTAGAAAACGGGCTCAAGAGACCCAGTACTTC	CSVLPDLTRKRAQETQYF
-	-	TRBV28	TRBJ1-5	TGTGCCAGCAGGACTACAGGGTACGGCAATCAGCCCCAGCATTTT	CASRTTGYGNQPQHF
-	-	TRBV10-1	TRBJ2-7	TGCGCCAGCAGTACGTGCGGTGATTCCTACGAGCAGTACTTC	CASSTCGDSYEQYF
-	-	TRBV4-1	TRBJ2-1	TGCGCCAGCAGCCAACGCGTGAGTAGCTCCTACAATGAGCAGTTCTTC	CASSQRVSSSYNEQFF
-	-	TRBV29-1	TRBJ1-2	TGCAGCGTTGATCGGGACAAGACAAGCCCCAGCTATGGCTACACCTTC	CSVDRDKTSPSYGYTF
-	TRBD1	TRBV5-6	TRBJ2-2	TGTGCCAGCAGCTTACTAGACAGGGAAAACGGGGAGCTGTTTTTT	CASSLLDRENGELFF
few	TRBD1	TRBV6-5	TRBJ1-2	TGTGCCAGCAGTAGACTAGGACAGGGGGCGCATGGCTACACCTTC	CASSRLGQGAHGYTF
-	-	TRBV7-2	TRBJ2-7	TGTGCCAGCAGCCCCCAAATCCCCTACGAGCAGTACTTC	CASSPQIPYEQYF
-	-	TRBV19	TRBJ1-1	TGTGCCAGTTTACTACAGGGTTTGGGGACTGAAGCTTTCTTT	CASLLQGLGTEAFF
-	TRBD1	TRBV5-8	TRBJ2-6	TGTGCCAGCAGTCGGACAGGGATTAGTGGGGCCAACGTCCTGACTTTC	CASSRTGISGANVLTF